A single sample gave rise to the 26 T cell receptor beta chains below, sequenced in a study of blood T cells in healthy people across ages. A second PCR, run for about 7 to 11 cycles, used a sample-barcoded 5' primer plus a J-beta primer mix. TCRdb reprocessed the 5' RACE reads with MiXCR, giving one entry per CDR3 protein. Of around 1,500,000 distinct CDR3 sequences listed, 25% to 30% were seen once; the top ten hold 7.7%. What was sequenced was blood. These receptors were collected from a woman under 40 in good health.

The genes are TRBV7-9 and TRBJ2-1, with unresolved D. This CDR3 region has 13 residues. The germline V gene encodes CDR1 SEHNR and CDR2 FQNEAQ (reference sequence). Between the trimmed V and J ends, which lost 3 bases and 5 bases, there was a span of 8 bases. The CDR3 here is CASSLRNDNEQFF. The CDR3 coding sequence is TGTGCCAGCAGCTTGCGGAACGACAATGAGCAGTTCTTC.

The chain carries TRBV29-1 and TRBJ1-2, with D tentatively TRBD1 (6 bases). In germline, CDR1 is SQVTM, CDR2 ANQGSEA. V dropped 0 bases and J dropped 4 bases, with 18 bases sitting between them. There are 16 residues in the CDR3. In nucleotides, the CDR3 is TGCAGCGTTGAAGATCGGGGGGCAGGTGGGAGCTATGGCTACACCTTC. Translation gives CSVEDRGAGGSYGYTF.

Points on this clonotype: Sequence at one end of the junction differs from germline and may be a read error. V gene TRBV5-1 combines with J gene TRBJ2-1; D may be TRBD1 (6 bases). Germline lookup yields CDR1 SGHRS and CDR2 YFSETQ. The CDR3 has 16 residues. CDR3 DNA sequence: TGCGCCAGCAGCTTGGAGACAGGTAGCTCCTACAATCAGCAGTTCTTC. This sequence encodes CASSLETGSSYNQQFF.

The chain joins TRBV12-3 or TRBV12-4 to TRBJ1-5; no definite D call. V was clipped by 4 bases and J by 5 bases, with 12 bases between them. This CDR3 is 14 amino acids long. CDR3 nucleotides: TGTGCCAGCAGTTGGGGAATTGAAGATCAGCCCCAGCATTTT. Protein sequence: CASSWGIEDQPQHF.

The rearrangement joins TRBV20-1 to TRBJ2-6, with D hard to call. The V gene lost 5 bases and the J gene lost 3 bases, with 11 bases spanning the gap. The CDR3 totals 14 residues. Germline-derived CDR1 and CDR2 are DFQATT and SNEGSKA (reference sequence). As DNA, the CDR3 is TGCAGTGCTCAAGATACACTTGGGGCCAACGTCCTGACTTTC. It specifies CSAQDTLGANVLTF.

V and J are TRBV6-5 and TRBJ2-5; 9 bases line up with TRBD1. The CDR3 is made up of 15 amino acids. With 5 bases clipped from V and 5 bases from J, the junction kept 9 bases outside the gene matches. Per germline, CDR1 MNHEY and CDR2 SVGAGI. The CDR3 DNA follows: TGTGCCAGCAGTAGAAGTACAGGGGGCCTGGAGACCCAGTACTTC. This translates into CASSRSTGGLETQYF.

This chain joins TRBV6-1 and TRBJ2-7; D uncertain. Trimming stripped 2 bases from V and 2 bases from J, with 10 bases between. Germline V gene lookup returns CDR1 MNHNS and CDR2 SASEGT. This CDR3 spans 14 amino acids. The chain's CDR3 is CASSESPQAYEQYF. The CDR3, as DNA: TGTGCCAGCAGTGAATCCCCACAAGCCTACGAGCAGTACTTC.

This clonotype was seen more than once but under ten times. The CDR3 region is CASSINRGLDGYTF. The CDR3 nucleotides read TGTGCCAGCAGCATCAACAGGGGGCTGGATGGCTACACCTTC. The chain links TRBV12-3 or TRBV12-4 to TRBJ1-2, with 9 positions matching TRBD1. This CDR3 spans 14 amino acids. The V segment lost 6 bases and the J segment 6 bases; nucleotides outside the gene matches: 8.

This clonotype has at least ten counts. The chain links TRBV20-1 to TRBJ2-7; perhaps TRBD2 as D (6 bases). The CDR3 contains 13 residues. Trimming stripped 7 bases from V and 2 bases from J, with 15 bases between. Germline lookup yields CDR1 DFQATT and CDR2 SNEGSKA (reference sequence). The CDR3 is CSGGTSPTYEQYF. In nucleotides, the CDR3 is TGCAGTGGGGGGACTTCACCTACCTACGAGCAGTACTTC.

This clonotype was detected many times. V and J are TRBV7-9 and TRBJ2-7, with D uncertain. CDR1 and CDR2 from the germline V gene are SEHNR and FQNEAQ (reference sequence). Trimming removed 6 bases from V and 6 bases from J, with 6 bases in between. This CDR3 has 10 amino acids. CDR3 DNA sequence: TGTGCCAGCAGTGCCGCCGAGCAGTACTTC. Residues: CASSAAEQYF. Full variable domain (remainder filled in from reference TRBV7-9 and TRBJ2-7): DTGVSQNPRHKITKRGQNVTFRCDPISEHNRLYWYRQTLGQGPEFLTYFQNEAQLEKSRLLSDRFSAERPKGSFSTLEIQRTEQGDSAMYLCASSAAEQYFGPGTRLTVT.

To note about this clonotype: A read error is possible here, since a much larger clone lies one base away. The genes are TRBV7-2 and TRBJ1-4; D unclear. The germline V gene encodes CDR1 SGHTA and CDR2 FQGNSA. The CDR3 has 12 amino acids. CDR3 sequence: CASSLDEQKLCF. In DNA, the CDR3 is TGTGCCAGCAGCCTTGACGAGCAAAAACTGTGTTTT.

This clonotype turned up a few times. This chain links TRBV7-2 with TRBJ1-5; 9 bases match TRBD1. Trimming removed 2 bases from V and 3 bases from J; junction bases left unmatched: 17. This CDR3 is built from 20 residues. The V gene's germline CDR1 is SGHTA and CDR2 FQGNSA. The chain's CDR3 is CASSLLPHRDRGWINQPQHF. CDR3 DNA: TGTGCCAGCAGCTTATTGCCACATCGTGACAGGGGGTGGATCAATCAGCCCCAGCATTTT.

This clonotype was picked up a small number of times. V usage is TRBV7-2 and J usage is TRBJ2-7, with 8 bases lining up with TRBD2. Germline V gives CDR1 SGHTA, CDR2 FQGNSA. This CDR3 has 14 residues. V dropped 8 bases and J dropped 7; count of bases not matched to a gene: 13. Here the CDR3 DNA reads TGTGCCAGCTCCGGCACGGGGGGGCTTGGAGAGCAGTACTTC. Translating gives CASSGTGGLGEQYF.

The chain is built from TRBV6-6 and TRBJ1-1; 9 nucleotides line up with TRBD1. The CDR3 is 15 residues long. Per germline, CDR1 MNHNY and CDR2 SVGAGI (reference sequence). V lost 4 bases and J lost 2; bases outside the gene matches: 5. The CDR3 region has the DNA TGTGCCAGCAGTTTGACAGGGGGTGGAAACACTGAAGCTTTCTTT. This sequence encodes CASSLTGGGNTEAFF.

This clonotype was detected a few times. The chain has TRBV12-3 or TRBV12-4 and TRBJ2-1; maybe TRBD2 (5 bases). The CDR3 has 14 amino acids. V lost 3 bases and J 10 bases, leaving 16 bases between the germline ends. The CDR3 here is CASSFRASPNEQFF. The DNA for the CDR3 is TGTGCCAGCAGTTTCCGGGCTAGCCCAAACGAGCAGTTCTTC.

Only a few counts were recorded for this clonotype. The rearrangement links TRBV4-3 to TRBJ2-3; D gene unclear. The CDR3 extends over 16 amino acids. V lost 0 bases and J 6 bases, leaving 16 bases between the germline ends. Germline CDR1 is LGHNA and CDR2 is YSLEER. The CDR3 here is CASSQDGPKGIDTQYF. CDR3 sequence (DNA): TGCGCCAGCAGCCAAGATGGCCCAAAAGGGATTGATACGCAGTATTTT.

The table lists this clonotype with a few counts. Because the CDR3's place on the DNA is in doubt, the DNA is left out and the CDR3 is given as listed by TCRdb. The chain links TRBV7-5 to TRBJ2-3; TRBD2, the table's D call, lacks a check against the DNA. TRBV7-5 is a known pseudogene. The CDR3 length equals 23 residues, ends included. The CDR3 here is CISVSEAYLRLAGRPSSTDTQYF.

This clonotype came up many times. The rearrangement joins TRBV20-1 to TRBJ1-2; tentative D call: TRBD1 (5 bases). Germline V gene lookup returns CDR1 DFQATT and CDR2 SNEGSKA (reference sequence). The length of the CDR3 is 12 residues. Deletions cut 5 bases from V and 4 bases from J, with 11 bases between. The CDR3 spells CSAQGDVYGYTF. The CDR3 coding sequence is TGCAGTGCTCAAGGGGACGTCTATGGCTACACCTTC.

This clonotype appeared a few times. The CDR3 is CSAREGQGGRWETQYF. The CDR3 coding sequence is TGCAGTGCTAGAGAAGGACAAGGCGGGAGATGGGAGACCCAGTACTTC. This sequence joins TRBV20-1 and TRBJ2-5; 7 bases agree with TRBD2. Germline V CDR1 and CDR2: DFQATT, SNEGSKA (reference sequence). The V gene end was trimmed by 0 bases and the J gene end by 5 bases; junction bases not matched to a gene: 12. The CDR3 spans 16 residues.

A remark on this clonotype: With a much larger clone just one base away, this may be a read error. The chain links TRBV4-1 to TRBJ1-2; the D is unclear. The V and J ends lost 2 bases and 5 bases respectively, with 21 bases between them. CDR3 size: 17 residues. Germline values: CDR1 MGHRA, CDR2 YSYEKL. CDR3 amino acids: CASSQTTPTAGDYGYTF. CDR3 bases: TGCGCCAGCAGCCAAACGACACCAACAGCTGGGGATTATGGCTACACCTTC.

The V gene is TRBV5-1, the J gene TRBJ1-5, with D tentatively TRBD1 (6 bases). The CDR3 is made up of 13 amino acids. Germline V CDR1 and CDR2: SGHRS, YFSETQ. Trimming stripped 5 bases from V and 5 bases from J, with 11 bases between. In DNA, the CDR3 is TGCGCCAGCAGAGACAGGACGGATCAGCCCCAGCATTTT. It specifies CASRDRTDQPQHF.

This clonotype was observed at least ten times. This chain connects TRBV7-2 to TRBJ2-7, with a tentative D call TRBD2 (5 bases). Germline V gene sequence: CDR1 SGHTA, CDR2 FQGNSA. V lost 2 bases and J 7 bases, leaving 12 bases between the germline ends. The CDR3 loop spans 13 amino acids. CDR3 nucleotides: TGTGCCAGCAGCTTAAGCGGACCGGGGGAGCAGTACTTC. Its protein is CASSLSGPGEQYF.

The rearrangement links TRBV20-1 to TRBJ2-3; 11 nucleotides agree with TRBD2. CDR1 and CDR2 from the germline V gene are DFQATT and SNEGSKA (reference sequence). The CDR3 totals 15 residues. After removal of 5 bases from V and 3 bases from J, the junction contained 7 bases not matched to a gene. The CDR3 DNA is TGCAGTGCTGATGCCGGGACTAGCGGAACAGATACGCAGTATTTT. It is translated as CSADAGTSGTDTQYF.

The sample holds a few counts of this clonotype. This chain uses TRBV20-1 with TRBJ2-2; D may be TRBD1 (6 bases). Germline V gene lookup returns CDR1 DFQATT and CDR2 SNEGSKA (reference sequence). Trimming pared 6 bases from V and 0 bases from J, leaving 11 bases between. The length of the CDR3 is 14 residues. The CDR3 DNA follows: TGCAGTGCACTAAGGACAGCGAACACCGGGGAGCTGTTTTTT. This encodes CSALRTANTGELFF.

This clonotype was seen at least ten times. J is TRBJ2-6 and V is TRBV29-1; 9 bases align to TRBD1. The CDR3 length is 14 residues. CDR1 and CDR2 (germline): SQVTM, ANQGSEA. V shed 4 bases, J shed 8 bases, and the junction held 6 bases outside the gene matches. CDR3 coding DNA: TGCAGCGTTGGGACAGGGGATAGGACCAACGTCCTGACTTTC. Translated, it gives CSVGTGDRTNVLTF.

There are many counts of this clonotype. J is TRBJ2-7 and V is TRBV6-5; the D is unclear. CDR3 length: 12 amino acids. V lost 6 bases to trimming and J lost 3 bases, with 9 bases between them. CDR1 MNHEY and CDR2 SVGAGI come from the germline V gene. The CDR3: CASRSQSYEQYF. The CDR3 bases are TGTGCCAGCAGATCACAGAGCTACGAGCAGTACTTC.